This T cell receptor (beta chain) was captured by sequencing in a study of blood T cell repertoires in COVID-19. This clone was recorded a few times. Per the original data handling: Amplified reference gene primers provided the basis for estimating nucleated cell counts. The data were produced by immunoSEQ multiplex PCR, yet TCRdb's version contains in-frame clones alone and is incomplete. From that table come the V and J calls and clone size; the DNA was used to work out D and trimming. Of about 68,000 clones in the sample, roughly 84% were seen once. The sequence was obtained from a man over 45 with active COVID-19. The specimen sequenced was peripheral blood.

CDR3 sequence: CASSQSGLGELFF. CDR3 DNA: TGTGCCAGCAGTCAAAGCGGGCTCGGGGAGCTGTTTTTT. The chain combines TRBV6-2 or TRBV6-3 with TRBJ2-2; D is perhaps TRBD2 (6 bases). The CDR3 sequence is 13 residues long. Germline V gene sequence: CDR1 MNHEY, CDR2 SVGEGT. Trimming left V 5 bases short and J 7 bases short, with 11 bases between.